Listed here are 18 T cell receptor beta chains from one sample, sequenced in a study of CD8+ T cells in alopecia areata. Investigators isolated RNA and reverse transcribed it into cDNA to act as the sequencing template. Assay: immunoSEQ multiplex PCR; the TCRdb copy retains only in-frame clones and omits some. The data show 250,000 or so clones, with none appearing a single time. The sorting of pooled cutaneous lymph node cells relied on CD4, CD8alpha, NKG2D, NKG2ACE and other markers. Material: CD4+ T cells sorted from a lymph node. The origin of the receptors is a C3H/HeJ mouse with alopecia areata. The MHC haplotype of the strain is H2-k.

Concerning this clone: Gene names refer to mouse genes. The sequenced fragment ends 4 residues before the CDR3 boundary, so the rest is inferred from the germline J gene. The chain joins TRBV31 to TRBJ1-2; D gene uncertain. CDR3 size: 11 residues. The V end lost 0 bases, the J end lost 4 bases, and 3 bases lay between the germline ends. The germline CDR1 and CDR2 sequences are GKSSPN and SITVG. Partial CDR3 DNA: TGTGCCTGGAGTCTATTCTCC. Translation: CAWSLFS. The whole CDR3 protein is CAWSLFSDYTF.

Notes on this clone: The genes and germline here are from mouse. Read sequence stops 4 residues before the CDR3 end, and the germline J gene provides the missing end. The V gene is TRBV13-2, the J gene TRBJ2-7; 8 nucleotides agree with TRBD2. Germline CDR1 NNHNN, CDR2 SYGAGS (reference sequence). V dropped 3 bases and J dropped 3; count of bases not matched to a gene: 5. This CDR3 is 14 amino acids long. The sequenced part of the CDR3 DNA is TGTGCCAGCGGTGCCGACTGGGGTTTCTAT. This translates into CASGADWGFY. The CDR3 reads in full as CASGADWGFYEQYF.

With respect to this clone: These gene names are mouse names. Read sequence stops 4 residues before the CDR3 end, and the germline J gene provides the missing end. The chain uses TRBV13-3 and TRBJ2-7, with TRBD2 matching over 9 bases. Germline assignment: CDR1 NNHDY and CDR2 SYVADS. V dropped 4 bases and J dropped 2; count of bases not matched to a gene: 4. The CDR3 is 14 amino acids. The covered CDR3 bases are TGTGCCAGCAGTTATACTGGGGGGACCTAT. Its protein is CASSYTGGTY. The whole CDR3 region reads CASSYTGGTYEQYF.

This clone was recorded a few times. The gene symbols are mouse symbols. The CDR3 end lies 4 residues beyond the end of the read and is filled in from the germline J gene. This CDR3 is also generated by other DNA sequences in the sample. This sequence joins TRBV19 and TRBJ2-1; 8 bases are shared with TRBD1. Per germline, CDR1 FNHDT and CDR2 SITEND (reference sequence). This CDR3 has 15 amino acids. V lost 2 bases, J lost 3 bases, and 4 bases stayed unmatched. The CDR3 loop is CASSITGQGYAEQFF. Partial CDR3 DNA: TGTGCCAGCAGTATTACCGGACAGGGCTATGCT. Full variable domain (missing parts from reference TRBV19 and TRBJ2-1): GGIITQTPKFLIGQEGQKLTLKCQQNFNHDTMYWYRQDSGKGLRLIYYSITENDLQKGDLSEGYDASREKKSSFSLTVTSAQKNEMAVFLCASSITGQGYAEQFFGPGTRLTVL.

Points on this clone: Mouse gene names apply. The read ends 4 residues early relative to the CDR3; the germline J gene fills the gap. V gene TRBV12-1 combines with J gene TRBJ1-1, with a possible D match to TRBD1 (6 bases). Looked up from germline, CDR1 is SGHSN and CDR2 is HYEKVE. The CDR3 has 11 residues. Here the CDR3 reads CASSLDREVFF. The part of the CDR3 DNA that was read is TGTGCCAGCTCTCTGGACAGA.

Details on this clone: Mouse names are used for the genes. The read terminates 4 residues before the CDR3 end, so the remaining end is supplied by the germline J gene. This chain connects TRBV12-1 to TRBJ1-2; 7 positions match TRBD1. Germline V gives CDR1 SGHSN, CDR2 HYEKVE. V lost 2 bases, J lost 0 bases, and 5 bases stayed unmatched. The length of the CDR3 is 15 residues. The sequenced CDR3 bases are TGTGCCAGCTCTCCCCGGACAGGAACAAACTCC. It translates to CASSPRTGTNS. The whole CDR3 sequence reads CASSPRTGTNSDYTF.

This clone was detected only a few times. Mouse gene names apply. The read stops 4 residues short of the end of the CDR3; the missing end is completed from the germline J gene. This chain connects TRBV29 to TRBJ2-5, with D unclear. The CDR3 is 14 residues long. The germline V gene has CDR1 MSHET and CDR2 SYDVDS. V was clipped by 0 bases and J by 0 bases, with 4 bases between them. CDR3 sequence reads: CASSLSGNQDTQYF. The CDR3 bases that were read are TGTGCTAGCAGTTTATCAGGGAACCAAGAC.

The table lists this clone with a few counts. The gene symbols are mouse symbols. The read comes to an end 4 residues before the CDR3 does, leaving the germline J gene to fill in the end. The rearrangement uses TRBV13-2 and TRBJ2-2, with D possibly being TRBD1 (6 bases). Germline assignment: CDR1 NNHNN and CDR2 SYGAGS (reference sequence). Deletions cut 1 base from V and 3 bases from J, with 13 bases between. The CDR3 covers 16 residues. The sequenced CDR3 bases are TGTGCCAGCGGTGATCCGCAGGGGAGATACACCGGG. Its translation is CASGDPQGRYTG. The full CDR3 sequence reads CASGDPQGRYTGQLYF.

To note about this clone: Gene names and germline refer to mouse. The observed sequence ends 4 residues before the CDR3 terminus, with the missing tail filled in from the germline J gene. The rearrangement uses TRBV17 and TRBJ2-4; maybe TRBD1 (5 bases). The CDR3 loop spans 15 amino acids. Germline CDR1 MNHDT, CDR2 YYDKIL. V was pared by 5 bases and J by 1 base, with 13 bases between. This CDR3 is CASSSGPGRQNTLYF. The part of the CDR3 DNA that was read is TGTGCTAGCAGTTCCGGCCCAGGGCGTCAAAAC.

This clone turned up a few times. The gene names here belong to mouse. The read stops 4 residues short of the end of the CDR3; the missing end is completed from the germline J gene. The rearrangement joins TRBV13-1 to TRBJ2-5; TRBD1 is a possible D gene (6 bases). With 3 bases removed from V and 0 bases from J, the gap between germline ends came to 8 bases. CDR3 length: 14 residues. Germline loops: CDR1 NSHNY, CDR2 SYGAGN. The CDR3 protein is CASSGTANQDTQYF. The CDR3 DNA, read in part, is TGTGCCAGCAGTGGGACAGCTAACCAAGAC.

With respect to this clone: Each gene name is a mouse one. Coverage ceases 3 residues before the CDR3 finishes, and the germline J gene fills in the end. The same CDR3 is also encoded by other DNA sequences in this sample. The rearrangement joins TRBV19 to TRBJ1-6; TRBD1 might be the D (5 bases). TRBJ1-6 is labeled an ORF, and its function is uncertain. The V end lost 5 bases, the J end lost 7 bases, and 7 bases lay between the germline ends. The CDR3 contains 12 residues. Per the germline V gene, CDR1 is FNHDT and CDR2 is SITEND (reference sequence). The CDR3 is CASSRQNSPLYF. The CDR3 DNA, read in part, is TGTGCCAGCAGCCGACAGAATTCGCCC.

This clone was counted a few times. All gene names here are mouse names. The DNA ends 4 residues before the CDR3 does, and the rest of the CDR3 is filled in from the germline J gene. This specimen includes other DNA sequences encoding the same CDR3. V is TRBV1 and J is TRBJ2-4; TRBD2 matches 10 bases. The germline CDR1 and CDR2 sequences are NSQYPW and LRSPGD (reference sequence). This CDR3 is 13 amino acids long. The CDR3 here is CTCSGTGGNTLYF. The covered CDR3 bases are TGCACCTGCAGTGGGACTGGGGGAAAC.

This clone has more than one count but fewer than ten. Gene and germline names: mouse. Coverage ceases 4 residues before the CDR3 finishes, and the germline J gene fills in the end. The chain carries TRBV13-1 and TRBJ2-7; D unclear. Trimming removed 4 bases from V and 3 bases from J, with 8 bases in between. This CDR3 is 12 amino acids long. Germline CDR1 NSHNY, CDR2 SYGAGN. The CDR3 spells CASSMEGYEQYF. Incomplete CDR3 DNA: TGTGCCAGCAGTATGGAGGGCTAT.

Turning to this clone: Gene and germline names: mouse. The CDR3 end falls 4 residues outside the read, so it is completed with the germline J gene. The same CDR3 arises from other DNA sequences in this sample as well. The chain joins TRBV5 to TRBJ1-1, with TRBD1 matching over 9 bases. V dropped 4 bases and J dropped 1; count of bases not matched to a gene: 4. Germline CDR1 reads LGHNA; CDR2 reads YNLKQL (reference sequence). The CDR3 runs to 15 residues. Incomplete CDR3 DNA: TGTGCCAGCAGCCCTGGGACAGGGAAAAACACA. Translated: CASSPGTGKNT. The full CDR3 sequence reads CASSPGTGKNTEVFF.

Notes on this clone: Gene names refer to mouse genes. Sequencing ends 4 residues short of the CDR3 end; the germline J gene provides the rest. The chain is built from TRBV19 and TRBJ2-7; D perhaps matches TRBD1 (6 bases). CDR1 FNHDT and CDR2 SITEND come from the germline V gene (reference sequence). V gave up 6 bases and J gave up 0 bases, with 13 bases separating them. CDR3 length: 14 amino acids. The CDR3 bases that were read are TGTGCCAGCACTCCCGACAGGAGCTCCTAT. Its translation is CASTPDRSSY. The CDR3 in its entirety is CASTPDRSSYEQYF.

As to this clone: The gene names given are mouse names. The read finishes 4 residues shy of the CDR3 end, and the germline J gene is used to complete it. V is TRBV13-1 and J is TRBJ2-5; the match to TRBD1 covers 8 bases. CDR1 and CDR2 from the germline V gene are NSHNY and SYGAGN. The CDR3 extends over 14 amino acids. The trim removed 3 bases at V and 2 bases at J, leaving 2 bases unmatched. The part of the CDR3 DNA that was read is TGTGCCAGCAGTGGGACAGGGCCCCAAGAC. It yields the protein CASSGTGPQD. In full, the CDR3 reads CASSGTGPQDTQYF.

For this clone: This may be a read error: a much more frequent sequence differs by one nucleotide. Germline and genes here are mouse. The read finishes 4 residues shy of the CDR3 end, and the germline J gene is used to complete it. Within the sample, other DNA sequences also encode this same CDR3. The chain combines TRBV19 with TRBJ1-2; TRBD1 might be the D (6 bases). CDR3 length: 13 residues. V was clipped by 5 bases and J by 0 bases, with 8 bases between them. Germline lookup yields CDR1 FNHDT and CDR2 SITEND (reference sequence). The CDR3 bases that were read are TGTGCCAGCAGGGACAGCGCAAACTCC. This gives the protein CASRDSANS. The whole CDR3 protein is CASRDSANSDYTF. Based on the CDR3 plus reference TRBV19 and TRBJ1-2, the full variable domain is GGIITQTPKFLIGQEGQKLTLKCQQNFNHDTMYWYRQDSGKGLRLIYYSITENDLQKGDLSEGYDASREKKSSFSLTVTSAQKNEMAVFLCASRDSANSDYTFGSGTRLLVI.

Regarding this clone: The gene symbols are mouse symbols. From the germline J gene comes the end of the CDR3, since the read stops 4 residues before it. This chain links TRBV5 with TRBJ2-5, with D perhaps TRBD1 (6 bases). CDR3 size: 15 residues. Trimming stripped 0 bases from V and 3 bases from J, with 10 bases between. Looked up from germline, CDR1 is LGHNA and CDR2 is YNLKQL (reference sequence). CDR3 sequence: CASSQDQGRQDTQYF. The part of the CDR3 DNA that was read is TGTGCCAGCAGCCAAGATCAGGGGAGGCAAGAC.